Listed here is a single T cell receptor (beta chain). Its cognate antigen has yet to be identified. Per-base qualities were not stored, and no clone one base away is much larger. This specimen belongs to a study of T cell changes during pregnancy in multiple sclerosis (dated by TCRdb to between 2018 and 2021). Turning to the overall study: In women with multiple sclerosis, the researchers looked at how the T cell repertoire shifted as pregnancy progressed.

Library generation was performed with the immunoSEQ multiplex PCR assay. TCRdb limited this immuneACCESS table to in-frame rearrangements with V and J called. A share of clones is missing; checked studies link under half to unresolved V genes, and the rest is unexplained. The sample data list more than 25,000 clones, and more than 90% of these were observed just once. The ten largest account for 0.71% of the sample. This specimen consisted of CD4+ T cells from peripheral blood mononuclear cells, obtained in the first trimester of pregnancy. This clonotype was obtained from a female donor with multiple sclerosis, enrolled in a pregnancy study.

This receptor has the CDR3 CASRRTFNQPQHF. DNA sequence: TGTGCCAGCAGAAGGACTTTCAATCAGCCCCAGCATTTT. Rearrangement joined TRBV28 to TRBJ1-5, with the D gene uncertain. V loses 6 bases, J loses 3 bases, and the germline ends lie 9 bases apart. The CDR3 runs 13 amino acids, cysteine and phenylalanine included. Only CDR3 DNA is held: 39 bases, read in frame from base 1. CDR1 and CDR2 are drawn from the germline V gene: MDHEN, SYDVKM.